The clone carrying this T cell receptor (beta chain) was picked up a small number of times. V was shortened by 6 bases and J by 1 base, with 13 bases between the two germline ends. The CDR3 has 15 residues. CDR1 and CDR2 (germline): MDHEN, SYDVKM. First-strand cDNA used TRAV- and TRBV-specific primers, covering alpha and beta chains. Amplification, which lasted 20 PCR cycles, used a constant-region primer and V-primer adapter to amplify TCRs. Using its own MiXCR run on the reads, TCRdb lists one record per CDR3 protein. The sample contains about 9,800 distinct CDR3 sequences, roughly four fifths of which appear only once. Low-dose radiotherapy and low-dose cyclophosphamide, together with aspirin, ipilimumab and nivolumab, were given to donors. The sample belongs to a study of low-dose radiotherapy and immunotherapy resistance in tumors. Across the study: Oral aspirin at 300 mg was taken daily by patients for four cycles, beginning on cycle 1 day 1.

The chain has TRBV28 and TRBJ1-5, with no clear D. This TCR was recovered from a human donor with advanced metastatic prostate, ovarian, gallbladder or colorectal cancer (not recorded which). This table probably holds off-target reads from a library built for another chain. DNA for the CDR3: TGTGCCAGCAGAGGAGGGTATTGGAGCAATCAGCCCCAGCATTTT. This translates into CASRGGYWSNQPQHF.